These 20 T cell receptor beta chains share one sample of origin, sequenced in a study of blood T cells in healthy people across ages. A second about 7 to 11 cycle PCR used barcoded and J-beta primers. TCRdb re-derived calls from the 5' RACE reads in MiXCR, one entry per CDR3 protein. The sample lists approximately 1,000,000 distinct CDR3 sequences, more than 30% occurring once. The source material was blood. These receptors were taken from a young man in good health.

In the case of this clonotype: The germline gene is not matched at one end of the junction; a read error may be the cause. The chain recombines TRBV11-2 with TRBJ1-1; 8 nucleotides match TRBD1. Germline assignment: CDR1 SGHAT and CDR2 FQNNGV. The CDR3 has 16 residues. The CDR3 spells CAGSPDRVLIGIGAFF. The CDR3 coding sequence is TGTGCCGGCAGCCCGGACAGGGTTCTTATAGGTATTGGGGCTTTCTTT.

This clonotype was observed a few times. V is TRBV28 and J is TRBJ1-2, with D perhaps matching TRBD1 (5 bases). V lost 10 bases, J lost 6 bases, and 21 bases lay in between. The CDR3 has 14 amino acids. Germline CDR1 is MDHEN and CDR2 is SYDVKM. The CDR3 nucleotides are TGTGCCACGTGTTTCGGGGAAGGGACTAATGGCTACACCTTC. Translating it yields CATCFGEGTNGYTF.

This clonotype was picked up a small number of times. This rearrangement joins TRBV20-1 to TRBJ2-7; tentatively, D is TRBD1 (5 bases). V was trimmed by 3 bases and J by 5 bases, leaving 11 bases between them. The CDR3 is made up of 12 amino acids. From germline, CDR1 is DFQATT and CDR2 SNEGSKA (reference sequence). CDR3 in DNA: TGCAGTGCTAGGAGACAGCTCAACGAGCAGTACTTC. Protein product: CSARRQLNEQYF.

The J gene is TRBJ2-1, the V gene TRBV4-3; maybe TRBD1 (6 bases). Between the trimmed V and J ends, which lost 4 bases and 5 bases, there was a span of 18 bases. CDR1 and CDR2 (germline): LGHNA, YSLEER. The CDR3 is made up of 16 amino acids. The CDR3 DNA reads as TGCGCCAGCAGCCCCAGCGCCAGGGGAATCGACAATGAGCAGTTCTTC. Translating it yields CASSPSARGIDNEQFF.

Only a few counts were recorded for this clonotype. The chain employs TRBV20-1 and TRBJ1-1; perhaps TRBD1 as D (5 bases). CDR1 DFQATT and CDR2 SNEGSKA come from the germline V gene (reference sequence). Trimming removed 5 bases at V and 1 base at J, with 11 bases between. The CDR3 runs to 13 residues. CDR3 protein: CSARPQGNTEAFF. The CDR3 coding sequence is TGCAGTGCTCGTCCCCAGGGGAACACTGAAGCTTTCTTT.

This chain joins TRBV3-1 and TRBJ2-1, with 8 bases aligning to TRBD2. The germline gives CDR1 LGHDT, CDR2 YNNKEL (reference sequence). The J segment lost 8 bases and the V segment lost 7 bases, leaving 13 bases of the junction unmatched. This CDR3 region has 15 residues. CDR3 nucleotide sequence: TGTGCCAGCACTCTCCGGGGGGGCACCGTCGATGAGCAGTTCTTC. Residues: CASTLRGGTVDEQFF.

This clonotype was seen only a few times. The rearrangement links TRBV2 to TRBJ2-1, with TRBD2 matching over 9 bases. The germline V gene has CDR1 SNHLY and CDR2 FYNNEI. V shed 2 bases and J 7 bases; nucleotides not matched to a gene: 6. The CDR3 is 15 residues long. CDR3 sequence (DNA): TGTGCCAGCAGTGAATTGGCGGGGGGGCTTAATGAGCAGTTCTTC. Translation: CASSELAGGLNEQFF.

This chain links TRBV25-1 with TRBJ1-5; D remains unclear. The CDR3 totals 15 residues. V was pared by 1 base and J by 0 bases, with 7 bases between. In germline, CDR1 is MGHDK, CDR2 SYGVNS. In DNA, the CDR3 is TGTGCCAGCAGTGAATCTGGGGTTAGCAATCAGCCCCAGCATTTT. Protein sequence: CASSESGVSNQPQHF.

This clonotype has only a few counts. The rearrangement uses TRBV4-3 and TRBJ1-5; D is perhaps TRBD1 (6 bases). Trimming took 1 base from V and 5 from J, leaving 9 bases between them. The CDR3 loop spans 14 amino acids. Per the germline V gene, CDR1 is LGHNA and CDR2 is YSLEER. CDR3 nucleotides: TGCGCCAGCAGCCAAGTGGCAGGGGATCAGCCCCAGCATTTT. This sequence encodes CASSQVAGDQPQHF.

V and J are TRBV6-2 or TRBV6-3 and TRBJ2-2; D uncertain. The CDR3 length is 12 residues. The germline V and J ends were trimmed by 6 bases and 7 bases, with 9 bases remaining between them. Germline V gene sequence: CDR1 MNHEY, CDR2 SVGEGT. CDR3 sequence: CASRALGGELFF. For the CDR3, the DNA is TGTGCCAGCAGGGCCTTGGGCGGGGAGCTGTTTTTT.

To note about this clonotype: This sequence may be a read error, since a much larger clone differs from it by one base. J is TRBJ2-1 and V is TRBV7-2; D unclear. CDR1 and CDR2 (germline): SGHTA, FQGNSA. The CDR3 consists of 11 residues. The DNA for the CDR3 is TGTGCCAGCAGCTTAAAGTCTGAGCAGTCCTTC. It is translated as CASSLKSEQSF.

The chain couples TRBV28 to TRBJ2-7; D is undetermined. The length of the CDR3 is 12 residues. Germline V gene lookup returns CDR1 MDHEN and CDR2 SYDVKM. Between the trimmed V and J ends, which lost 5 bases and 3 bases, there was a span of 8 bases. The CDR3: CASSPLFYEQYF. The CDR3, as DNA: TGTGCCAGCAGTCCCTTATTCTACGAGCAGTACTTC.

The CDR3 nucleotides are TGTGCCAGCAGCCCCTCCGGGACTAGCGGGGGCTGGATGTATTTT. Its translation is CASSPSGTSGGWMYF. V is TRBV3-1 and J is TRBJ2-3, with TRBD2 matching 14 bases. Trimming cost V 4 bases and J 14 bases; bases outside gene matches: 11. The CDR3 has 15 residues. Germline assignment: CDR1 LGHDT and CDR2 YNNKEL (reference sequence).

The chain has TRBV3-1 and TRBJ1-1; weak D call: TRBD1 (5 bases). Germline V lookup: CDR1 LGHDT, CDR2 YNNKEL (reference sequence). The V and J ends lost 5 bases and 1 base respectively, with 11 bases between them. This CDR3 is built from 14 residues. For the CDR3, the DNA is TGTGCCAGCAGCACCCAGACAGAGAACACTGAAGCTTTCTTT. This encodes CASSTQTENTEAFF.

V and J are TRBV29-1 and TRBJ1-1; TRBD1 might be the D (5 bases). Germline V CDR1 and CDR2: SQVTM, ANQGSEA. Trimming shortened V by 4 bases and J by 1 base, and 13 bases separated the two germline ends. The CDR3 consists of 14 residues. For the CDR3, the DNA is TGCAGCGTTGGGGACTCGGGGACGAACACTGAAGCTTTCTTT. This codes for CSVGDSGTNTEAFF.

The chain combines TRBV6-1 with TRBJ1-6; no firm D call. CDR1 and CDR2 (germline): MNHNS, SASEGT. The V end lost 1 base, the J end lost 7 bases, and 11 bases lay between the germline ends. The CDR3 sequence is 15 residues long. CDR3: CASSEVRNSNSPLHF. For the CDR3, the DNA is TGTGCCAGCAGTGAAGTTCGGAACTCAAATTCACCCCTCCACTTT.

The chain links TRBV7-2 to TRBJ1-5; D not certain. CDR3 length equals 15 residues. V lost 1 base, J lost 4 bases, and 11 bases lay in between. Germline loops: CDR1 SGHTA, CDR2 FQGNSA. CDR3 nucleotide sequence: TGTGCCAGCAGCTTAGAATCTTGGTTTAATCAGCCCCAGCATTTT. Protein sequence: CASSLESWFNQPQHF.

The V call is TRBV5-6, the J call TRBJ1-2; D is perhaps TRBD1 (5 bases). The germline gives CDR1 SGHDT, CDR2 YYEEEE. Between the trimmed V and J ends, which lost 3 bases and 4 bases, there was a span of 22 bases. The CDR3 is 17 residues long. The CDR3 DNA follows: TGTGCCAGCAGCTCCACCCGCGGATTTCAGGGTATCTATGGCTACACCTTC. Protein sequence: CASSSTRGFQGIYGYTF.

The chain couples TRBV20-1 to TRBJ1-4; no reliable D call. Germline CDR1 DFQATT, CDR2 SNEGSKA (reference sequence). The CDR3 loop spans 15 amino acids. Trimming removed 3 bases from V and 0 bases from J, with 11 bases in between. In nucleotides, the CDR3 is TGCAGTGCTAGTGGCACGGGGTCAACTAATGAAAAACTGTTTTTT. Amino acid sequence: CSASGTGSTNEKLFF.

This clonotype was counted a few times. The chain joins TRBV4-1 to TRBJ2-7; tentatively, D is TRBD2 (6 bases). Germline CDR1 and CDR2: MGHRA and YSYEKL. CDR3 length: 13 residues. The V and J ends lost 2 bases and 4 bases respectively, with 9 bases between them. This CDR3 reads CASSQQEGYEQYF. CDR3 nucleotides: TGCGCCAGCAGCCAACAGGAGGGGTACGAGCAGTACTTC.